This T cell receptor (beta chain) appears in the sequencing data of a study of T cell repertoires in cytomegalovirus infection. At least ten counts were recorded for this clonotype. Its matching antigen is unknown. One entry per CDR3 protein results from TCRdb running MiXCR on the reads. The data contain hundreds of thousands of distinct CDR3 sequences, under 35% of them singletons. Per the germline V gene, CDR1 is SGHDT and CDR2 is YYEEEE. The CDR3 sequence is 14 residues long. With V trimmed by 5 bases and J by 7 bases, 9 bases remained unmatched. Overall study results and limits: The response measured ex vivo was dominated by TCR beta clonotypes (HLA-C-restricted and CMV-specific). Using cumulative public TCR beta family frequency, the authors identified those who carried CMV together with the relevant HLA.

The sample in question was cultured PBMCs, obtained from culture after CMV antigen stimulation. The sequence came from a human donor in good health (CMV status not recorded). Some clones in this sample may be carry-over from other donors' samples. The chain couples TRBV5-6 to TRBJ2-3, with 8 positions matching TRBD1. The CDR3: CASSQTGTGYTQYF. The CDR3 DNA is TGTGCCAGCAGTCAGACCGGGACAGGCTATACGCAGTATTTT.